The 12 T cell receptor beta chains below all came from one sample that was sequenced in a study of T cell responses to AZD1222 COVID-19 vaccine. Profiling relied on immunoSEQ multiplex PCR, and the TCRdb table lists in-frame clones only, not all of them. Altogether about 85,000 clones are present, roughly nine tenths being singletons, with the ten largest covering approximately 7%. The sequences come from peripheral blood, collected on day 0 of AZD1222 vaccination. The source of these receptors is an adult in good health.

The genes are TRBV20-1 and TRBJ1-6; no clear D gene. The CDR3 is made up of 10 amino acids. Germline values: CDR1 DFQATT, CDR2 SNEGSKA (reference sequence). The V gene lost 7 bases and the J gene lost 11 bases, with 9 bases spanning the gap. The CDR3 nucleotides are TGCAGTGTTCGTACGGCACCCCTCCACTTT. It codes for CSVRTAPLHF.

The chain has TRBV24-1 and TRBJ2-1; 9 positions match TRBD2. Per germline, CDR1 KGHDR and CDR2 SFDVKD. The CDR3 is 16 amino acids. Trimming at V came to 0 bases and at J to 5 bases, leaving 4 bases not matched to a gene. The CDR3: CATSDLSGGRDNEQFF. The DNA for the CDR3 is TGTGCCACCAGTGATTTGAGCGGGGGGCGCGACAATGAGCAGTTCTTC.

The chain carries TRBV6-6 and TRBJ2-2; D not resolved. Trimming left V 0 bases short and J 5 bases short, with 10 bases between. CDR1 is MNHNY and CDR2 is SVGAGI in the germline V gene (reference sequence). The CDR3 covers 15 residues. The CDR3 here is CASSYSSVRTGELFF. The CDR3 nucleotides are TGTGCCAGCAGTTACTCGTCGGTTCGGACCGGGGAGCTGTTTTTT.

V gene TRBV15 combines with J gene TRBJ1-4; the D gene is possibly TRBD1 (5 bases). The germline V gene encodes CDR1 LNHNV and CDR2 YYDKDF (reference sequence). The germline V and J ends were trimmed by 8 bases and 7 bases, with 17 bases remaining between them. There are 14 residues in the CDR3. The CDR3 nucleotides are TGTGCCACCCGAGTCCGGGGGTTGCCTGAAAAACTGTTTTTT. Encoded protein: CATRVRGLPEKLFF.

The CDR3 is CASSPLWQAYNEQFF. The CDR3 region has the DNA TGTGCCAGCAGTCCACTCTGGCAGGCTTACAATGAGCAGTTCTTC. The rearrangement links TRBV28 to TRBJ2-1; D gene unclear. Germline values: CDR1 MDHEN, CDR2 SYDVKM. V gave up 5 bases and J gave up 4 bases, with 15 bases separating them. This CDR3 has 15 residues.

V gene TRBV6-5 combines with J gene TRBJ1-2, with 7 bases aligning to TRBD1. Germline values: CDR1 MNHEY, CDR2 SVGAGI. Losses at the gene ends were 6 bases for V and 4 bases for J; bases not matched to a gene: 11. This CDR3 region has 15 residues. Here the CDR3 DNA reads TGTGCCAGCAGGCCAAGACAGGGCCCCAGCTATGGCTACACCTTC. This sequence encodes CASRPRQGPSYGYTF.

This chain connects TRBV5-1 to TRBJ1-1; D is possibly TRBD1 (6 bases). The V end was cut by 4 bases, the J end by 2 bases, with 12 bases between. There are 14 residues in the CDR3. Germline CDR1 SGHRS, CDR2 YFSETQ. The CDR3 nucleotides are TGCGCCAGCAGCCCGACAGGTCCCAACACTGAAGCTTTCTTT. As protein: CASSPTGPNTEAFF.

This chain joins TRBV15 and TRBJ1-4; 10 bases fit TRBD1. This CDR3 has 15 residues. Per germline, CDR1 LNHNV and CDR2 YYDKDF (reference sequence). Germline trimming cut 4 bases from V and 4 bases from J; bases unmatched to any gene: 3. The CDR3 loop is CATSKGQGVNEKLFF. CDR3 coding DNA: TGTGCCACCAGCAAAGGACAGGGGGTTAATGAAAAACTGTTTTTT. Looking up the rest from reference TRBV15 and TRBJ1-4 gives the full variable domain: DAMVIQNPRYQVTQFGKPVTLSCSQTLNHNVMYWYQQKSSQAPKLLFHYYDKDFNNEADTPDNFQSRRPNTSFCFLDIRSPGLGDTAMYLCATSKGQGVNEKLFFGSGTQLSVL.

The rearrangement links TRBV19 to TRBJ1-3; TRBD1 matches 8 bases. CDR3 size: 17 residues. V was pared by 4 bases and J by 4 bases, with 12 bases of the junction left unmatched. The V gene's germline CDR1 is LNHDA and CDR2 SQIVND (reference sequence). The CDR3 spells CASSTYRGRGPGNTIYF. The DNA for the CDR3 is TGTGCCAGTAGTACCTATCGTGGCAGGGGGCCAGGAAACACCATATATTTT.

The genes are TRBV19 and TRBJ2-2; 14 bases line up with TRBD2. Looked up from germline, CDR1 is LNHDA and CDR2 is SQIVND (reference sequence). The CDR3 sequence is 18 residues long. V shed 0 bases, J shed 7 bases, and the junction held 7 bases outside the gene matches. CDR3: CASSIEMGLAGVRGELFF. In DNA form, the CDR3 reads TGTGCCAGTAGTATAGAAATGGGACTAGCGGGAGTGCGCGGGGAGCTGTTTTTT.

The V gene is TRBV7-2, the J gene TRBJ2-7; D is perhaps TRBD1 (6 bases). CDR1 and CDR2 from the germline V gene are SGHTA and FQGNSA. The CDR3 totals 19 residues. The V end was cut by 5 bases, the J end by 0 bases, with 26 bases between. The CDR3 nucleotides are TGTGCCAGCAGCCAGACTCTATACCACGGGACATTCAGCTCCTACGAGCAGTACTTC. This translates into CASSQTLYHGTFSSYEQYF. The full variable domain, rest sourced from reference TRBV7-2 and TRBJ2-7, is GAGVSQSPSNKVTEKGKDVELRCDPISGHTALYWYRQSLGQGLEFLIYFQGNSAPDKSGLPSDRFSAERTGGSVSTLTIQRTQQEDSAVYLCASSQTLYHGTFSSYEQYFGPGTRLTVT.

This chain uses TRBV12-3 or TRBV12-4 with TRBJ1-5; maybe TRBD1 (6 bases). The CDR3 totals 13 residues. V dropped 6 bases and J dropped 11 bases, with 17 bases sitting between them. The CDR3 region is CASRADSPSAQHF. The CDR3 region has the DNA TGTGCCAGCAGAGCGGACAGCCCGTCGGCCCAGCATTTT.